This TCR beta chain was retrieved from a study of radiotherapy plus CTLA-4 blockade in lung cancer. Focal radiation with ipilimumab CTLA-4 blockade was given to patients with chemo-refractory metastatic non-small-cell lung cancer. The data were produced by immunoSEQ multiplex PCR, yet TCRdb's version contains in-frame clones alone and is incomplete. The table includes roughly 110,000 clones, under 90% detected once. Specimen: peripheral blood, collected from a patient treated with radiotherapy plus ipilimumab. The source is a human donor with non-small cell lung cancer that progressed on radiotherapy plus ipilimumab. Some clones in this sample may be carry-over from other donors' samples.

The CDR3 DNA reads TGTGCCAGCAGCCGCGGGACAACATTTGAAAAACTGTTTTTT. This sequence encodes CASSRGTTFEKLFF. The chain employs TRBV7-8 and TRBJ1-4, with a weak D call TRBD1 (6 bases). CDR3 length: 14 amino acids. Germline V gene data show CDR1 as SGHVS and CDR2 as FQNEAQ. V was clipped by 5 bases and J by 7 bases, with 14 bases between them.